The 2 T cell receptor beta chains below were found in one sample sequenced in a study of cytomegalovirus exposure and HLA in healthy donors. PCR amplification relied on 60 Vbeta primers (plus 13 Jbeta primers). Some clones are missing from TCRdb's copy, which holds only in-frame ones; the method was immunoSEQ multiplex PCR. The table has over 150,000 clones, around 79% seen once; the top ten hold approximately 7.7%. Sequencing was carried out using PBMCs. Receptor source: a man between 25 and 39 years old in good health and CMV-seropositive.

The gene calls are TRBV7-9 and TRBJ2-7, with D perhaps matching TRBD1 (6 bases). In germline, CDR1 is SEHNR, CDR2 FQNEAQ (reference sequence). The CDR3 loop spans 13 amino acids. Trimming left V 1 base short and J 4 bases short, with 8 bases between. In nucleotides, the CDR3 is TGTGCCAGCAGCTTAGGGACAGCATACGAGCAGTACTTC. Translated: CASSLGTAYEQYF.

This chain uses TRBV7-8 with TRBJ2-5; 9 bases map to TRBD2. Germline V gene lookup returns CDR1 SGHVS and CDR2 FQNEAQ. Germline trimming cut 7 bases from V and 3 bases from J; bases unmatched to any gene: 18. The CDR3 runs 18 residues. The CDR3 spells CASTIPGWLAGSEETQYF. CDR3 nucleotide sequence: TGTGCCAGCACGATACCCGGTTGGCTAGCGGGGTCAGAAGAGACCCAGTACTTC.